Sequencing of this T cell receptor beta chain was carried out in a study of T cell responses to AZD1222 COVID-19 vaccine (dated by TCRdb to the early 2020s). A note on the overall study: TCR sequencing covered 230 to 250 trial participants: roughly 200 given two doses of AZD1222 and approximately 26 given two doses of MenACWY control vaccine. Trial participants were enrolled into age subgroups of 18-55, 56-69 and 70-plus years, which contained 148, 28 and 57 TCR-sequenced participants, respectively. Broad study findings and their caveats: Because no day 14 peak-response samples were available, the repertoires could be characterized only after the peak T cell response. The 56-69-year group was small, and its depth increase did not reach significance, likely because of low power. Conclusions about previously exposed vaccinees are limited because only a handful of AZD1222 recipients were SARS-CoV-2 seropositive at baseline. Participants were mostly white British, with more females than males. The authors suggested clonal diversity may have been underestimated. The vaccine-associated CD4 TCRs covered the entire spike protein, and the dominant responses fell in regions 160-218 and 743-854. Reportedly, almost half of the unique spike-specific TCRs recognized epitopes lying outside the regions that are mutated in the B.1.351 and B.1.1.7 variants. After two AZD1222 doses, both the breadth and the depth of spike-specific TCRs were significantly higher than at day 0 and than in MenACWY recipients.

The CDR3 regions of human TCRbeta chains were analyzed by immunosequencing. Per the source publication's procedure: TCRs in the repertoires were compared against a reference library of SARS-CoV-2-specific TCRs that had been generated with the MIRA antigen-specificity platform. Breadth meant the fraction of unique TCRs that were SARS-CoV-2-associated, whereas depth meant the fraction of total T cells that were SARS-CoV-2-associated. Using the MIRA data, each spike-specific TCR was mapped to the spike region that the TCR reacts to and placed in a CD4 or CD8 class. Log10-transformed breadth and depth values were compared by one-way ANOVA with Sidak's multiple comparisons tests. TCRdb mirrors the immuneACCESS table, restricted to in-frame sequences. Some clones are absent from its copies; in checked studies, under half trace to an unresolved V gene, and the reason for the others is unknown. V and J calls and clone size are those listed in that table; D and trimming were worked out from the DNA. Counted in this sample were roughly 120,000 clones; 80% to 90% of them appeared once. The ten largest make up roughly 3.7% of the sample.

The time point label for this specimen denotes: baseline before first vaccination. The treatment or condition tag for this specimen amounts to: meningococcal conjugate vaccine given as trial control. Vaccinee samples were obtained from the UK trials COV001 and COV002, which included a single-blind randomized controlled phase 2/3 trial of AZD1222 (ChAdOx1 nCoV-19) in healthy adults. Trial participant PBMC samples were collected at day 0 and day 28 after the second dose for TCRbeta chain sequencing. The CDR3, from cysteine to phenylalanine, totals 17 residues. Only the CDR3 DNA is retained, 51 bases long and in frame from the first base. V loses 0 bases, J loses 4 bases, and the germline ends lie 14 bases apart. CDR1 is given as SGHDT and CDR2 as YYEEEE, both from the germline V gene. This clone was detected only a few times. No cognate antigen has been identified for it. It has no much larger one-base neighbor in the sample; base qualities were not kept.

This clonotype originated in an adult in good health. The sequencing used peripheral blood, collected on day 0 of MenACWY control vaccination. The chain is assembled from TRBV5-6 and TRBJ1-6; the D gene lacks a confident call. The nucleotide sequence reads TGTGCCAGCAGCTTGGTCCGGGGAGCTCGGTATAATTCACCCCTCCACTTT. Its translation is CASSLVRGARYNSPLHF.